This TCR beta chain was sequenced in a study of PD-1 blockade in classical Hodgkin lymphoma. Findings and caveats of the study: Diminished baseline TCR diversity has been reported in newly diagnosed patients relative to healthy donors.

The V segment lost 5 bases and the J segment 3 bases; nucleotides outside the gene matches: 3. CDR1 is SGHNT, CDR2 YENEEA, per germline. The CDR3 is 13 amino acids. On this clone: What it binds is not known.

As for time point: newly diagnosed, previously untreated cHL patient sample. Magnetic negative selection purified CD4+ T cells from thawed PBMCs. The authors compared against newly diagnosed, untreated classical Hodgkin lymphoma PBMCs. Produced via immunoSEQ multiplex PCR; TCRdb's table is partial and in-frame only. The sample includes about 35,000 clones, 85% to 90% of them seen just once. The chain links TRBV11-3 to TRBJ1-1; 7 bases map to TRBD1. The source material was CD4+ T cells from blood. The source of this sequence is a human donor with classical Hodgkin lymphoma. CDR3 nucleotides: TGTGCCAGCAGCGAGCAGGGGGACACTGAAGCTTTCTTT. This gives the protein CASSEQGDTEAFF.